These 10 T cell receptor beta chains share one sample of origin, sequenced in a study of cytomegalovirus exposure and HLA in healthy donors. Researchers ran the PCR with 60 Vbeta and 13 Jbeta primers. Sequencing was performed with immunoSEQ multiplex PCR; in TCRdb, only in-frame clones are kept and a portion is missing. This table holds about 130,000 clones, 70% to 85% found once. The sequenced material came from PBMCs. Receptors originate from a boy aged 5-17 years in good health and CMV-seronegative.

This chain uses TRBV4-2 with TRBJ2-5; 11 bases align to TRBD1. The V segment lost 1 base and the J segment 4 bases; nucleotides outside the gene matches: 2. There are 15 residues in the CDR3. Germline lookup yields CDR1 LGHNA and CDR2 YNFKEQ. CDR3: CASSQAGQGAETQYF. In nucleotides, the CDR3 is TGTGCCAGCAGCCAAGCCGGACAGGGGGCAGAGACCCAGTACTTC.

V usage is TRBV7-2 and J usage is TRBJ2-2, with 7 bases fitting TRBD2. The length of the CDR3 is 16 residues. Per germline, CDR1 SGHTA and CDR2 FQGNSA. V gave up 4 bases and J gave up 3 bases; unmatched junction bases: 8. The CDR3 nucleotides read TGTGCCAGCAGCTCCCGGCGGGAGCTCTACACCGGGGAGCTGTTTTTT. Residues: CASSSRRELYTGELFF. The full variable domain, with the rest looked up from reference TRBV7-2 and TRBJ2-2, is GAGVSQSPSNKVTEKGKDVELRCDPISGHTALYWYRQSLGQGLEFLIYFQGNSAPDKSGLPSDRFSAERTGGSVSTLTIQRTQQEDSAVYLCASSSRRELYTGELFFGEGSRLTVL.

The chain's CDR3 is CAARGVLNNEQFF. DNA for the CDR3: TGTGCCGCCCGGGGGGTTCTGAACAATGAGCAGTTCTTC. The chain links TRBV10-3 to TRBJ2-1, with 7 bases that match TRBD2. Germline V gives CDR1 ENHRY, CDR2 SYGVKD. The CDR3 contains 13 residues. Trimming took 11 bases from V and 5 from J; bases not matched to a gene: 9.

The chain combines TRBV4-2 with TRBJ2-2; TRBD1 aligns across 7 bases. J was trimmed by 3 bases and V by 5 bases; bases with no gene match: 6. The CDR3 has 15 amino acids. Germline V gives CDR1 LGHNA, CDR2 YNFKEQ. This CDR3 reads CASSDSGQHTGELFF. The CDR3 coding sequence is TGTGCCAGCAGCGACTCGGGACAGCACACCGGGGAGCTGTTTTTT.

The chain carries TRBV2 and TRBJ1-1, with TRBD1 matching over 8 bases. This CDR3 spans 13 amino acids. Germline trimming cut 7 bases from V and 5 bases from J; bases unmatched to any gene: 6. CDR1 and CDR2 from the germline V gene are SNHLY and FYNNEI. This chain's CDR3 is CASTANRGTEAFF. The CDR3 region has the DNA TGTGCCAGCACCGCAAACAGGGGGACTGAAGCTTTCTTT.

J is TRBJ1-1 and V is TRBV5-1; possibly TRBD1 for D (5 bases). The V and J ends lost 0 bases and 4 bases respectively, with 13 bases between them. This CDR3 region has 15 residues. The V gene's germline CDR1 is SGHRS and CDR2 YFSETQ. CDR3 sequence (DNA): TGCGCCAGCAGCTTGGATAGACAGCTCCGCACTGAAGCTTTCTTT. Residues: CASSLDRQLRTEAFF.

The CDR3 DNA reads TGTGCCAGCAGTTTTTCGGAGGAAGGCTACACCTTC. This sequence encodes CASSFSEEGYTF. This rearrangement joins TRBV6-6 to TRBJ1-2, with D uncertain. This CDR3 spans 12 amino acids. Per germline, CDR1 MNHNY and CDR2 SVGAGI (reference sequence). V lost 4 bases and J 8 bases, leaving 11 bases between the germline ends.

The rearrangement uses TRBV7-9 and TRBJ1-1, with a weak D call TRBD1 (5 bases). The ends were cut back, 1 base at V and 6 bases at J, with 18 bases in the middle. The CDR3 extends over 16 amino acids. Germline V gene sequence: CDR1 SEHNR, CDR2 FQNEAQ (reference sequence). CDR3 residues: CASSLGQGGKTSEAFF. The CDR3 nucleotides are TGTGCCAGCAGCTTAGGGCAGGGTGGAAAAACTTCTGAAGCTTTCTTT.

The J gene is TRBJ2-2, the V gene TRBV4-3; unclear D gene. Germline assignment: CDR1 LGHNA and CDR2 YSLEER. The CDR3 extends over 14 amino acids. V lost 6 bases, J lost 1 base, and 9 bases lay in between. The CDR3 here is CASRRTRNTGELFF. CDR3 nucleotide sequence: TGCGCCAGCAGACGTACCAGGAACACCGGGGAGCTGTTTTTT.

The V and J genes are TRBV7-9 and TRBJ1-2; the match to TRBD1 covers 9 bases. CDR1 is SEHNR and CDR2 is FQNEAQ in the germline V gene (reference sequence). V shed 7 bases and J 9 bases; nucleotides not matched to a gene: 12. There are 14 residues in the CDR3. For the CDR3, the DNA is TGTGCCAGCATCCACTCCGGGACAGGGACCTGCTACACCTTC. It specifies CASIHSGTGTCYTF.